This entry concerns a single TCR beta chain. Its antigen is not known. Germline V CDR1 and CDR2: SGHRS, YFSETQ. The CDR3 contains 14 residues. V gave up 5 bases and J gave up 3 bases, with 15 bases separating them. The data stem from a study of cytomegalovirus exposure and HLA in healthy donors. Vbeta (60) and Jbeta (13) primers were used in the PCR. TCRdb's copy holds only in-frame clones and misses some; the assay was immunoSEQ multiplex PCR. The profile shows about 120,000 clones, over 65% of them singletons. The study's findings and limits: Researchers reported that a few CMV-associated chains were confirmed in vitro as CMV antigen-specific. Previous analysis showed most TCR beta V segments were productive about 87% or about 30% of the time. A classifier reportedly called cytomegalovirus status with high sensitivity and specificity.

Nominally healthy donors provided the samples, though records likely missed some immune exposures. The receptor was derived from a man younger than 30 in good health and CMV-seropositive. Sequenced material: PBMCs. V is TRBV5-1 and J is TRBJ2-7; D gene unclear. The CDR3 is CASSLSGYLYEQYF. CDR3 bases: TGCGCCAGCAGTTTATCCGGGTACCTCTACGAGCAGTACTTC.